The 17 T cell receptor beta chains reported below all come from one sample, sequenced in a study of sequential checkpoint blockade in melanoma. As to treatment: randomized to nivolumab then ipilimumab (arm A) or the reverse (arm B). Sequenced by immunoSEQ multiplex PCR; TCRdb stores in-frame clones only, minus some. This table holds about 13,000 clones, around 70% found once. Material: CD8+ T cells sorted from blood (inferred from file names), obtained from a patient given nivolumab and ipilimumab in sequence. These receptors were collected from a human donor with melanoma.

The chain uses TRBV11-2 and TRBJ2-3; D is unclear. Per germline, CDR1 SGHAT and CDR2 FQNNGV. The CDR3 consists of 12 residues. Trimming removed 1 base from V and 6 bases from J, with 5 bases in between. In DNA, the CDR3 is TGTGCCAGCAGCTTAGGAGTGGATACGCAGTATTTT. This encodes CASSLGVDTQYF.

This clone was recorded only once. The rearrangement links TRBV2 to TRBJ2-7; no clear D. Germline CDR1 is SNHLY and CDR2 is FYNNEI. The germline V and J ends were trimmed by 5 bases and 0 bases, with 14 bases remaining between them. This CDR3 spans 15 amino acids. CDR3 nucleotides: TGTGCCAGCAGTATCTCCTTAGTCACCTCCTACGAGCAGTACTTC. This translates into CASSISLVTSYEQYF.

V gene TRBV30 combines with J gene TRBJ2-7; 8 nucleotides match TRBD2. In germline, CDR1 is GTSNPN, CDR2 SVGIG (reference sequence). The CDR3 consists of 14 residues. After removal of 3 bases from V and 4 bases from J, the junction contained 8 bases not matched to a gene. CDR3 sequence (DNA): TGTGCCTGGAGGGGAGCGGGAGCCGAATACGAGCAGTACTTC. This translates into CAWRGAGAEYEQYF.

V gene TRBV27 combines with J gene TRBJ2-1, with a tentative D call TRBD2 (6 bases). V was cut by 4 bases and J by 3 bases, with 19 bases left in between. The germline gives CDR1 MNHEY, CDR2 SMNVEV (reference sequence). The CDR3 runs 17 residues. CDR3 residues: CASSSSPWRLDYNEQFF. CDR3 DNA: TGTGCCAGCAGTTCCTCCCCCTGGCGACTAGACTACAATGAGCAGTTCTTC.

The chain couples TRBV14 to TRBJ2-1; D might be TRBD1 (6 bases). Germline V gene data show CDR1 as SGHDN and CDR2 as FVKESK. This CDR3 is built from 15 residues. Trimming took 1 base from V and 5 from J, leaving 12 bases between them. CDR3: CASSQVQGRDNEQFF. CDR3 sequence (DNA): TGTGCCAGCAGCCAAGTTCAGGGGAGAGACAATGAGCAGTTCTTC.

The chain couples TRBV4-2 to TRBJ2-7; 7 bases are shared with TRBD2. Germline V CDR1 and CDR2: LGHNA, YNFKEQ. The ends lost 1 base at V and 3 bases at J; junction bases unmatched: 3. This CDR3 is 14 amino acids long. The CDR3 protein is CASSQVGEGYEQYF. The CDR3 nucleotides are TGTGCCAGCAGCCAAGTTGGGGAGGGCTACGAGCAGTACTTC.

The rearrangement links TRBV7-3 to TRBJ2-2; 7 positions match TRBD2. CDR1 and CDR2 from the germline V gene are SGHTA and FQGTGA. The CDR3 totals 15 residues. V trimming: 5 bases; J trimming: 5 bases; junction bases outside the gene matches: 8. CDR3 loop: CASSPSGGRTGELFF. The CDR3 DNA reads TGTGCCAGCAGCCCCTCCGGGGGGAGGACCGGGGAGCTGTTTTTT.

The chain has TRBV10-3 and TRBJ1-2, with 7 bases fitting TRBD1. The length of the CDR3 is 11 residues. Germline CDR1 reads ENHRY; CDR2 reads SYGVKD. V shed 5 bases and J 7 bases; nucleotides not matched to a gene: 1. The CDR3 sequence: CAISWDSGYTF. Here the CDR3 DNA reads TGTGCCATCAGTTGGGACAGTGGCTACACCTTC.

The CDR3 DNA sequence: TGTGCCAGCAGCCAGGGTCAGGGGGCAAGAGCCCGGGAGCTGTTTTTT. It translates to CASSQGQGARARELFF. V and J are TRBV14 and TRBJ2-2, with 8 bases identical to TRBD1. CDR1 and CDR2 from the germline V gene are SGHDN and FVKESK. V was clipped by 3 bases and J by 9 bases; unmatched bases: 12. CDR3 length: 16 residues. The variable domain in full, completed from reference TRBV14 and TRBJ2-2, reads EAGVTQFPSHSVIEKGQTVTLRCDPISGHDNLYWYRRVMGKEIKFLLHFVKESKQDESGMPNNRFLAERTGGTYSTLKVQPAELEDSGVYFCASSQGQGARARELFFGEGSRLTVL.

V and J are TRBV13 and TRBJ2-7, with TRBD1 matching 7 bases. The CDR3 spans 15 residues. Germline V gene data show CDR1 as PRHDT and CDR2 as FYEKMQ (reference sequence). The V segment lost 3 bases and the J segment 1 base; nucleotides outside the gene matches: 6. The CDR3 here is CASSFGRGRSYEQYF. CDR3 coding DNA: TGTGCCAGCAGCTTTGGCAGGGGGAGATCCTACGAGCAGTACTTC. Full variable domain (outside the CDR3, taken from reference TRBV13 and TRBJ2-7): AAGVIQSPRHLIKEKRETATLKCYPIPRHDTVYWYQQGPGQDPQFLISFYEKMQSDKGSIPDRFSAQQFSDYHSELNMSSLELGDSALYFCASSFGRGRSYEQYFGPGTRLTVT.

The V and J genes are TRBV7-9 and TRBJ2-1; 9 bases match TRBD2. V lost 5 bases, J lost 0 bases, and 14 bases stayed unmatched. Germline-derived CDR1 and CDR2 are SEHNR and FQNEAQ (reference sequence). CDR3 length: 19 amino acids. CDR3 sequence (DNA): TGTGCCAGCAGCCAGAGAGGACGGACTAGCGCCTACTCCTACAATGAGCAGTTCTTC. Translated: CASSQRGRTSAYSYNEQFF.

The V call is TRBV5-5, the J call TRBJ2-2; 9 positions agree with TRBD1. V dropped 4 bases and J dropped 4; count of bases not matched to a gene: 8. The germline V gene encodes CDR1 SGHKS and CDR2 YYEKEE (reference sequence). The length of the CDR3 is 16 residues. The CDR3 DNA is TGTGCCAGCAGCCCCCGGGGACAGGGCGGCACCGGGGAGCTGTTTTTT. Protein product: CASSPRGQGGTGELFF.

J is TRBJ1-2 and V is TRBV13, with D uncertain. The CDR3 has 12 residues. Germline V CDR1 and CDR2: PRHDT, FYEKMQ (reference sequence). Deletions cut 2 bases from V and 7 bases from J, with 8 bases between. The CDR3 is CASSLMYGGYTF. The CDR3 nucleotides read TGTGCCAGCAGCTTAATGTACGGTGGCTACACCTTC.

The chain uses TRBV12-5 and TRBJ2-5; 14 bases match TRBD2. The V and J ends lost 7 bases and 4 bases, in that order; junction bases with no gene match: 5. Germline CDR1 and CDR2: LGHNT and FRNRAP. This CDR3 region has 15 residues. CDR3 amino acids: CASVKGLAGAETQYF. As DNA, the CDR3 is TGTGCTAGTGTCAAGGGACTAGCGGGAGCAGAGACCCAGTACTTC. Variable domain in full (rest from reference TRBV12-5 and TRBJ2-5): DARVTQTPRHKVTEMGQEVTMRCQPILGHNTVFWYRQTMMQGLELLAYFRNRAPLDDSGMPKDRFSAEMPDATLATLKIQPSEPRDSAVYFCASVKGLAGAETQYFGPGTRLLVL.

The chain is built from TRBV27 and TRBJ2-7; a possible D gene is TRBD2 (6 bases). CDR3 size: 11 residues. Looked up from germline, CDR1 is MNHEY and CDR2 is SMNVEV (reference sequence). Trimming took 11 bases from V and 3 from J, leaving 11 bases between them. The DNA of the CDR3 is TGTGCCGTGGGACTCCTCTACGAGCAGTACTTC. This sequence encodes CAVGLLYEQYF.

This sequence joins TRBV15 and TRBJ2-3; 8 bases match TRBD2. The CDR3 has 15 amino acids. CDR1 and CDR2 from the germline V gene are LNHNV and YYDKDF (reference sequence). After removal of 3 bases from V and 3 bases from J, the junction contained 5 bases not matched to a gene. This CDR3 reads CATSRTAGATDTQYF. The CDR3 DNA is TGTGCCACCAGCAGGACAGCGGGAGCGACAGATACGCAGTATTTT.

The chain has TRBV10-2 and TRBJ2-7; 11 bases are shared with TRBD2. The germline V gene encodes CDR1 WSHSY and CDR2 SAAADI. The CDR3 runs to 15 residues. After removal of 5 bases from V and 6 bases from J, the junction contained 9 bases not matched to a gene. Written as DNA, the CDR3 is TGCGCCAGCAGTTCCCAGACTAGCGGGGCTTCCGAGCAGTACTTC. It encodes CASSSQTSGASEQYF.